This is a list of T cell receptor beta chains from one sample in a study of beta chain features in type 1 diabetes. TCRdb's copy holds only in-frame clones and misses some; the assay was immunoSEQ multiplex PCR. The sample lists about 270,000 clones, 14% seen once, with 0.015% to 0.02% in the top ten. Sequenced sample: naive CD4+ T cells from blood. These receptors were collected from a man in his thirties or forties with type 1 diabetes. Both conserved end residues are part of each CDR3. Fields, in order: CDR3 protein, V gene, J gene, D gene. D genes are given only for firm matches.

CDR3: CASSQQSGVGTEFYEQYF
V: TRBV4-3
J: TRBJ2-7
D: TRBD1

CDR3: CASRSTGLGETQYF
V: TRBV7-9
J: TRBJ2-5
D: TRBD1

CDR3: CASSSGQLNTGELFF
V: TRBV5-5
J: TRBJ2-2
D: TRBD1

CDR3: CASPGQENTEAFF
V: TRBV21-1
J: TRBJ1-1
D: -

CDR3: CASSDLRKNYGYTF
V: TRBV6-1
J: TRBJ1-2
D: -

CDR3: CASSQDYVGRVYEQYF
V: TRBV4-3
J: TRBJ2-7
D: -

CDR3: CASSVDVDYGYTF
V: TRBV9
J: TRBJ1-2
D: -

CDR3: CASKTGQAGANVLTF
V: TRBV6-1
J: TRBJ2-6
D: -

CDR3: CASSPGWTGPSSGANVLTF
V: TRBV5-6
J: TRBJ2-6
D: TRBD1

CDR3: CASSQTIRQFF
V: TRBV7-2
J: TRBJ2-1
D: -

CDR3: CASSLPGLFSRNEQFF
V: TRBV7-9
J: TRBJ2-1
D: -

CDR3: CASRPGSFSGANVLTF
V: TRBV23-1
J: TRBJ2-6
D: -

CDR3: CASSFRDYGYTF
V: TRBV28
J: TRBJ1-2
D: -

CDR3: CSTEGGRGTEAFF
V: TRBV29-1
J: TRBJ1-1
D: -

CDR3: CASSLGPVGQPQHF
V: TRBV5-1
J: TRBJ1-5
D: -

CDR3: CASSVTVQETQYF
V: TRBV19
J: TRBJ2-5
D: -

CDR3: CSASGSYEQYF
V: TRBV20-1
J: TRBJ2-7
D: -

CDR3: CASSLLSGSSYNEQFF
V: TRBV28
J: TRBJ2-1
D: -

CDR3: CASSPTSEYNEQFF
V: TRBV18
J: TRBJ2-1
D: TRBD2

CDR3: CATSRLGQGTDTQYF
V: TRBV15
J: TRBJ2-3
D: TRBD1

CDR3: CASSSEGDTEAFF
V: TRBV5-5
J: TRBJ1-1
D: -

CDR3: CASSEQTSEYNEQFF
V: TRBV2
J: TRBJ2-1
D: TRBD2

CDR3: CASSKSQDEAFF
V: TRBV7-9
J: TRBJ1-1
D: -

CDR3: CSVAAGSQETQYF
V: TRBV29-1
J: TRBJ2-5
D: -

CDR3: CASTNGGTGASQYF
V: TRBV28
J: TRBJ2-4
D: TRBD1

CDR3: CASRAADSTDTQYF
V: TRBV19
J: TRBJ2-3
D: -

CDR3: CSGDDRPIVGANVLTF
V: TRBV29-1
J: TRBJ2-6
D: -

CDR3: CSVAGLSETQYF
V: TRBV29-1
J: TRBJ2-5
D: -

CDR3: CAISGSSGTYEQYF
V: TRBV10-3
J: TRBJ2-7
D: -

CDR3: CASSSRTSGLWNEQFF
V: TRBV9
J: TRBJ2-1
D: TRBD2

CDR3: CASSPSREGTDTQYF
V: TRBV7-2
J: TRBJ2-3
D: TRBD2

CDR3: CASSLVGVGEQYF
V: TRBV5-4
J: TRBJ2-7
D: -

CDR3: CASSPGTGPYEQYF
V: TRBV6-1
J: TRBJ2-7
D: TRBD1

CDR3: CASSSGGSSYEQYF
V: TRBV28
J: TRBJ2-7
D: TRBD2

CDR3: CSAPLVSEAFF
V: TRBV20-1
J: TRBJ1-1
D: -

CDR3: CASSAADTQYF
V: TRBV9
J: TRBJ2-3
D: -